Each of the 16 T cell receptor beta chains below was sequenced from the same sample in a study of cytomegalovirus exposure and HLA in healthy donors. PCR used 60 Vbeta primers and 13 Jbeta primers. Using immunoSEQ multiplex PCR, the repertoire was profiled, and TCRdb retains in-frame clones only, with some absent. The sample shows some 130,000 clones, about 77% of them seen only once. The sequenced sample consisted of PBMCs. All receptors come from a woman between 40 and 55 years old in good health and CMV-seronegative.

The chain recombines TRBV6-1 with TRBJ2-5; possible D gene TRBD1, 6 bases. CDR3 length equals 13 residues. The germline V gene has CDR1 MNHNS and CDR2 SASEGT. V was pared by 8 bases and J by 5 bases, with 15 bases between. The CDR3 region has the DNA TGTGCCAGCGGACAGATCCTTTTGGAGACCCAGTACTTC. This translates into CASGQILLETQYF.

The chain uses TRBV19 and TRBJ1-5; 8 nucleotides match TRBD1. Germline loops: CDR1 LNHDA, CDR2 SQIVND (reference sequence). The CDR3 runs 16 residues. Trimming at V came to 5 bases and at J to 4 bases, leaving 10 bases not matched to a gene. The CDR3 DNA sequence: TGTGCCAGTAGTCGCCCCGGGACAGGTAGAAATCAGCCCCAGCATTTT. It yields the protein CASSRPGTGRNQPQHF.

V and J are TRBV4-1 and TRBJ1-2; D ambiguous. CDR1 is MGHRA, CDR2 YSYEKL, per germline. The V end was cut by 0 bases, the J end by 2 bases, with 22 bases between. This CDR3 spans 19 amino acids. The CDR3 bases are TGCGCCAGCAGCCAAGATCTATTATCTGATAGCGGAACAAACTATGGCTACACCTTC. This codes for CASSQDLLSDSGTNYGYTF.

This chain connects TRBV6-1 to TRBJ2-2; 7 bases are a match to TRBD1. J was trimmed by 4 bases and V by 2 bases; bases with no gene match: 7. CDR1 and CDR2 (germline): MNHNS, SASEGT. The CDR3 contains 16 residues. The CDR3 sequence is CASSEHRGVTTGELFF. CDR3 DNA: TGTGCCAGCAGTGAACACAGGGGAGTCACCACCGGGGAGCTGTTTTTT.

The gene calls are TRBV19 and TRBJ1-1; D is uncertain. V lost 9 bases, J lost 1 base, and 21 bases lay in between. Germline CDR1 reads LNHDA; CDR2 reads SQIVND (reference sequence). The CDR3 is 16 amino acids. The CDR3 is CASRMFGVVTNTEAFF. In DNA, the CDR3 is TGTGCCAGCCGAATGTTCGGGGTAGTAACGAACACTGAAGCTTTCTTT.

The chain recombines TRBV25-1 with TRBJ1-2; D is unresolved. Looked up from germline, CDR1 is MGHDK and CDR2 is SYGVNS. The CDR3 has 11 amino acids. The V gene lost 6 bases and the J gene lost 6 bases, with 8 bases spanning the gap. The CDR3 sequence: CASSNMHGYTF. In nucleotides, the CDR3 is TGTGCCAGCAGCAACATGCATGGCTACACCTTC.

The chain has TRBV29-1 and TRBJ2-1; D is possibly TRBD2 (7 bases). CDR1 is SQVTM and CDR2 is ANQGSEA in the germline V gene. V shed 4 bases and J shed 7 bases, with 20 bases lying between them. The CDR3 runs 15 residues. CDR3 DNA sequence: TGCAGCGTTGTTTCCGGGGGGCAATGGAGGAATGAGCAGTTCTTC. This encodes CSVVSGGQWRNEQFF.

DNA for the CDR3: TGTGCCAGCAGTGAACAGGGCTACGAGCAGTACTTC. It specifies CASSEQGYEQYF. The J gene is TRBJ2-7, the V gene TRBV2, with a tentative D call TRBD1 (5 bases). Trimming stripped 2 bases from V and 3 bases from J, with 5 bases between. From germline, CDR1 is SNHLY and CDR2 FYNNEI. The length of the CDR3 is 12 residues.

CDR3 nucleotide sequence: TGTGCTAGTGGTTTGCTTCGGGAGACCCAGTACTTC. The encoded protein is CASGLLRETQYF. The chain has TRBV12-5 and TRBJ2-5; D is ambiguous. The V gene's germline CDR1 is LGHNT and CDR2 FRNRAP. Trimming pared 2 bases from V and 5 bases from J, leaving 6 bases between. CDR3 length: 12 amino acids.

This clone was counted between two and nine times. V gene TRBV11-2 combines with J gene TRBJ2-5; 9 bases agree with TRBD2. CDR1 is SGHAT, CDR2 FQNNGV, per germline. J gave up 5 bases and V 1 base, and 11 bases lay outside the gene matches. The CDR3 sequence is 17 residues long. The CDR3 reads CASSLAHGAGGGETQYF. The CDR3 DNA is TGTGCCAGCAGCTTAGCTCACGGAGCGGGGGGCGGGGAGACCCAGTACTTC.

V and J are TRBV9 and TRBJ1-4; the match to TRBD1 covers 10 bases. There are 16 residues in the CDR3. With V trimmed by 0 bases and J by 5 bases, 4 bases remained unmatched. Per germline, CDR1 SGDLS and CDR2 YYNGEE. The CDR3, as DNA: TGTGCCAGCAGCGTAGAATCGGGACAGGGGAATGAAAAACTGTTTTTT. Its protein product is CASSVESGQGNEKLFF.

The V and J genes are TRBV4-1 and TRBJ1-1; TRBD1 matches 7 bases. This CDR3 contains 17 residues. CDR1 and CDR2 from the germline V gene are MGHRA and YSYEKL. Trimming cost V 3 bases and J 1 base; bases outside gene matches: 11. The CDR3 region has the DNA TGCGCCAGCAGCCACCCTATGAAGGGGGCGAAGAACACTGAAGCTTTCTTT. It codes for CASSHPMKGAKNTEAFF.

The chain recombines TRBV28 with TRBJ1-4, with 7 bases identical to TRBD1. This CDR3 region has 15 residues. Per the germline V gene, CDR1 is MDHEN and CDR2 is SYDVKM. The J segment lost 7 bases and the V segment lost 3 bases, leaving 8 bases of the junction unmatched. The CDR3 here is CASSFHEGASEKLFF. In nucleotides, the CDR3 is TGTGCCAGCAGTTTTCACGAGGGGGCCTCTGAAAAACTGTTTTTT.

On this clone: Other DNA variants within this sample encode the same CDR3. The genes are TRBV15 and TRBJ1-5; D is unresolved. Germline V gene lookup returns CDR1 LNHNV and CDR2 YYDKDF (reference sequence). Trimming took off 0 bases at V and 6 bases at J, with 3 bases between the two ends. The CDR3 is 12 amino acids. The DNA for the CDR3 is TGTGCCACCAGCAGAGAAGCTCAGCCCCAGCATTTT. The encoded protein is CATSREAQPQHF.

This chain uses TRBV7-2 with TRBJ2-3; 9 bases map to TRBD2. Germline V lookup: CDR1 SGHTA, CDR2 FQGNSA. With V trimmed by 4 bases and J by 5 bases, 4 bases remained unmatched. The CDR3 totals 14 residues. In DNA, the CDR3 is TGTGCCAGCAGCTCCCTAGCGGGGAGAGATACGCAGTATTTT. This gives the protein CASSSLAGRDTQYF. The full variable domain, completed using reference TRBV7-2 and TRBJ2-3, is GAGVSQSPSNKVTEKGKDVELRCDPISGHTALYWYRQSLGQGLEFLIYFQGNSAPDKSGLPSDRFSAERTGGSVSTLTIQRTQQEDSAVYLCASSSLAGRDTQYFGPGTRLTVL.

V is TRBV7-6 and J is TRBJ2-6; D uncertain. Trimming left V 3 bases short and J 2 bases short, with 5 bases between. This CDR3 is 14 amino acids long. Germline CDR1 is SGHVS and CDR2 is FNYEAQ. The CDR3 sequence: CASSFFTGANVLTF. The CDR3 DNA reads as TGTGCCAGCAGCTTTTTCACTGGGGCCAACGTCCTGACTTTC.